The 21 T cell receptor beta chains below come from one sample, sequenced in a study of blood T cell repertoires in COVID-19. Using immunoSEQ multiplex PCR, the repertoire was profiled, and TCRdb retains in-frame clones only, with some absent. The table lists under 80,000 clones, about 87% of them singletons, with 6% to 7% in the top ten. The sample taken for sequencing was peripheral blood. The receptor source for this set is a man between 60 and 75 years old with acute or convalescent COVID-19.

The table lists this clone with a few counts. The rearrangement links TRBV6-5 to TRBJ1-2, with D hard to call. Germline V lookup: CDR1 MNHEY, CDR2 SVGAGI. Trimming shortened V by 0 bases and J by 8 bases, and 16 bases separated the two germline ends. This CDR3 comprises 15 residues. CDR3 DNA: TGTGCCAGCAGTTACTCGACGACCAGGCCCTCCGGCTACACCTTC. Its translation is CASSYSTTRPSGYTF.

V is TRBV6-2 or TRBV6-3 and J is TRBJ1-2, with TRBD1 matching 7 bases. Germline CDR1 reads MNHEY; CDR2 reads SVGEGT. The CDR3 runs to 14 residues. The J segment lost 2 bases and the V segment lost 5 bases, leaving 5 bases of the junction unmatched. CDR3 sequence: CASSTKQGNYGYTF. The CDR3 coding sequence is TGTGCCAGCAGTACGAAACAGGGGAACTATGGCTACACCTTC.

V is TRBV7-2 and J is TRBJ2-7, with D possibly being TRBD2 (5 bases). The V gene's germline CDR1 is SGHTA and CDR2 FQGNSA. V lost 0 bases to trimming and J lost 13 bases, with 13 bases between them. The CDR3 is 12 amino acids. The CDR3 coding sequence is TGTGCCAGCAGCTTAGCTGCGGGTTCTTTATACTTC. It translates to CASSLAAGSLYF.

The rearrangement links TRBV4-1 to TRBJ1-5, with 10 bases identical to TRBD1. Germline CDR1 MGHRA, CDR2 YSYEKL. The CDR3 is 19 amino acids. V shed 1 base, J shed 0 bases, and the junction held 9 bases outside the gene matches. Written as DNA, the CDR3 is TGCGCCAGCAGCCAAGTGGACAGGGGGAGAGGGTATAGCAATCAGCCCCAGCATTTT. It translates to CASSQVDRGRGYSNQPQHF.

The rearrangement joins TRBV11-2 to TRBJ1-2; 10 positions agree with TRBD1. This CDR3 spans 13 amino acids. The germline V gene encodes CDR1 SGHAT and CDR2 FQNNGV. Trimming cost V 5 bases and J 8 bases; bases outside gene matches: 5. The CDR3 region is CASSLGQGGGYTF. CDR3 DNA sequence: TGTGCCAGCAGCCTCGGACAGGGGGGAGGCTACACCTTC.

This clone showed up just a few times. The chain employs TRBV19 and TRBJ2-2, with 7 bases that match TRBD1. Trimming removed 6 bases from V and 3 bases from J; junction bases left unmatched: 1. This CDR3 is 13 amino acids long. CDR1 and CDR2 from the germline V gene are LNHDA and SQIVND (reference sequence). Here the CDR3 DNA reads TGTGCCAGTAGGACAGGGTACACCGGGGAGCTGTTTTTT. Protein sequence: CASRTGYTGELFF.

J is TRBJ1-2 and V is TRBV4-3, with TRBD1 matching over 7 bases. With 0 bases clipped from V and 2 bases from J, the junction kept 6 bases outside the gene matches. This CDR3 comprises 16 residues. CDR1 LGHNA and CDR2 YSLEER come from the germline V gene. CDR3 in DNA: TGCGCCAGCAGCCAAGACAAAGGGGGCGAAAACTATGGCTACACCTTC. It yields the protein CASSQDKGGENYGYTF.

This chain links TRBV30 with TRBJ2-1; the match to TRBD2 covers 9 bases. The CDR3 is made up of 15 amino acids. Losses at the gene ends were 3 bases for V and 0 bases for J; bases not matched to a gene: 3. Germline V CDR1 and CDR2: GTSNPN, SVGIG (reference sequence). The CDR3 region has the DNA TGTGCCTGGAGGGCAGCGGGGGGCTCCTACAATGAGCAGTTCTTC. It encodes CAWRAAGGSYNEQFF.

This clone was observed a single time. The chain carries TRBV3-1 (or the pseudogene TRBV3-2) and TRBJ2-5; the D is unclear. The length of the CDR3 is 12 residues. Germline V gene sequence: CDR1 LGHDT, CDR2 YNNKEL (reference sequence). Trimming cost V 4 bases and J 2 bases, with 5 bases left between them. The CDR3 loop reads CASSLLQETQYF. CDR3 nucleotides: TGTGCCAGCAGCCTGTTACAAGAGACCCAGTACTTC.

This chain links TRBV7-9 with TRBJ2-7, with unresolved D. The CDR3 spans 12 residues. Germline CDR1 SEHNR, CDR2 FQNEAQ (reference sequence). V lost 5 bases and J 5 bases, leaving 10 bases between the germline ends. CDR3 nucleotides: TGTGCCAGCAGCCTCGACGAGGACGAGCAGTACTTC. This sequence encodes CASSLDEDEQYF. Filled out from reference TRBV7-9 and TRBJ2-7, the complete variable domain reads DTGVSQNPRHKITKRGQNVTFRCDPISEHNRLYWYRQTLGQGPEFLTYFQNEAQLEKSRLLSDRFSAERPKGSFSTLEIQRTEQGDSAMYLCASSLDEDEQYFGPGTRLTVT.

The chain has TRBV7-2 and TRBJ1-4; TRBD1 matches 7 bases. V lost 1 base, J lost 6 bases, and 8 bases stayed unmatched. Germline values: CDR1 SGHTA, CDR2 FQGNSA. This CDR3 has 16 amino acids. CDR3 nucleotide sequence: TGTGCCAGCAGCTTAGTGGTACAGGGGCGCCATGAAAAACTGTTTTTT. It translates to CASSLVVQGRHEKLFF.

This chain uses TRBV7-8 with TRBJ2-7; D perhaps matches TRBD1 (5 bases). Per the germline V gene, CDR1 is SGHVS and CDR2 is FQNEAQ. CDR3 size: 16 residues. Trimming stripped 1 base from V and 3 bases from J, with 16 bases between. CDR3 in amino acids: CASSLVARQGGYEQYF. For the CDR3, the DNA is TGTGCCAGCAGCTTAGTTGCGCGGCAGGGTGGCTACGAGCAGTACTTC. Based on the CDR3 plus reference TRBV7-8 and TRBJ2-7, the full variable domain is GAGVSQSPRYKVAKRGQDVALRCDPISGHVSLFWYQQALGQGPEFLTYFQNEAQLDKSGLPSDRFFAERPEGSVSTLKIQRTQQEDSAVYLCASSLVARQGGYEQYFGPGTRLTVT.

The V gene is TRBV2, the J gene TRBJ1-1; D may be TRBD1 (6 bases). The CDR3 has 15 residues. V lost 6 bases to trimming and J lost 6 bases, with 20 bases between them. The germline V gene has CDR1 SNHLY and CDR2 FYNNEI. The CDR3 sequence is CASSYRTATLAEAFF. Here the CDR3 DNA reads TGTGCCAGCAGCTATCGGACAGCGACCTTGGCTGAAGCTTTCTTT. Full variable domain (remainder filled in from reference TRBV2 and TRBJ1-1): EPEVTQTPSHQVTQMGQEVILRCVPISNHLYFYWYRQILGQKVEFLVSFYNNEISEKSEIFDDQFSVERPDGSNFTLKIRSTKLEDSAMYFCASSYRTATLAEAFFGQGTRLTVV.

This chain links TRBV9 with TRBJ2-7; tentatively, D is TRBD2 (5 bases). The CDR3 totals 12 residues. Deletions cut 4 bases from V and 7 bases from J, with 12 bases between. The germline V gene encodes CDR1 SGDLS and CDR2 YYNGEE. The CDR3 region has the DNA TGTGCCAGCAGCCCGTATACGGGGGAGCAGTACTTC. Protein sequence: CASSPYTGEQYF.

The chain couples TRBV4-1 to TRBJ1-6, with D perhaps matching TRBD1 (6 bases). CDR1 and CDR2 from the germline V gene are MGHRA and YSYEKL. The CDR3 consists of 15 residues. The ends were cut back, 0 bases at V and 7 bases at J, with 10 bases in the middle. CDR3 protein: CASSQEWTANSPLHF. The CDR3 region has the DNA TGCGCCAGCAGCCAAGAGTGGACAGCGAATTCACCCCTCCACTTT.

The chain has TRBV5-1 and TRBJ2-6; 7 bases line up with TRBD1. J was trimmed by 1 base and V by 4 bases; bases with no gene match: 2. The V gene's germline CDR1 is SGHRS and CDR2 YFSETQ. This CDR3 contains 15 residues. CDR3 in DNA: TGCGCCAGCAGCCGGACAGGTTCTGGGGCCAACGTCCTGACTTTC. Residues: CASSRTGSGANVLTF.

The rearrangement links TRBV9 to TRBJ1-2; D remains unclear. V lost 2 bases and J lost 9, with 20 bases in between. Germline CDR1 and CDR2: SGDLS and YYNGEE. The CDR3 extends over 15 amino acids. CDR3 amino acids: CASSVQAADRISYTF. The CDR3 DNA is TGTGCCAGCAGCGTCCAGGCAGCGGATCGTATTAGCTACACCTTC. The full variable domain, with the rest looked up from reference TRBV9 and TRBJ1-2, is DSGVTQTPKHLITATGQRVTLRCSPRSGDLSVYWYQQSLDQGLQFLIQYYNGEERAKGNILERFSAQQFPDLHSELNLSSLELGDSALYFCASSVQAADRISYTFGSGTRLTVV.

CDR3 protein: CASSVAGGGKNIQYF. The CDR3 DNA reads TGTGCCAGCAGCGTTGCAGGGGGAGGCAAAAACATTCAGTACTTC. The chain couples TRBV9 to TRBJ2-4; TRBD1 might be the D (7 bases). CDR1 is SGDLS, CDR2 YYNGEE, per germline. V lost 2 bases and J lost 3, with 12 bases in between. This CDR3 comprises 15 residues.

In its sample, this clone was seen a few times. The chain recombines TRBV19 with TRBJ1-3; 7 bases fit TRBD1. CDR3 length: 13 amino acids. Germline V gene lookup returns CDR1 LNHDA and CDR2 SQIVND (reference sequence). V lost 10 bases and J lost 2; bases outside the gene matches: 5. The CDR3 loop is CATQQGPGNTIYF. The CDR3 nucleotides are TGTGCCACCCAACAGGGGCCTGGAAACACCATATATTTT.

The rearrangement uses TRBV2 and TRBJ2-2; 8 bases line up with TRBD2. This CDR3 spans 16 amino acids. V gave up 1 base and J gave up 7 bases; unmatched junction bases: 8. CDR1 SNHLY and CDR2 FYNNEI come from the germline V gene. CDR3 protein: CASSEDPGGWIGELFF. In nucleotides, the CDR3 is TGTGCCAGCAGTGAAGACCCGGGGGGGTGGATCGGGGAGCTGTTTTTT.

This chain uses TRBV4-1 with TRBJ1-6, with 8 bases that match TRBD1. V was clipped by 2 bases and J by 6 bases; unmatched bases: 3. The CDR3 is 15 residues long. Germline values: CDR1 MGHRA, CDR2 YSYEKL. CDR3 in amino acids: CASSQWGQANSPLHF. The CDR3 coding sequence is TGCGCCAGCAGCCAATGGGGACAGGCTAATTCACCCCTCCACTTT.